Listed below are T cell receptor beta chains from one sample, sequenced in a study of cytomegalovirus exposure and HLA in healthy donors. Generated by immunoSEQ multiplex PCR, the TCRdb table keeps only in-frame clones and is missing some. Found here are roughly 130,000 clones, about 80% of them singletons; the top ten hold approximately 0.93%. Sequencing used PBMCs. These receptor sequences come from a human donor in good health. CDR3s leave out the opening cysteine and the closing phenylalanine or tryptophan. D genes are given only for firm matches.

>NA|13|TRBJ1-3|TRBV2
ASSEAGGLGNTIY
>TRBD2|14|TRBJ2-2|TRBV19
ASSIARGVGSGELF
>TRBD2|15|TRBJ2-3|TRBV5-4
ASSFGLAGGVTDTQY
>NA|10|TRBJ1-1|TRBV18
ASSPNSLEAF
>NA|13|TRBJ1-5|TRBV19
ASSIEGGAWQPQH
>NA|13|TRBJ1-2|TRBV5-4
ASSPTSGANYGYT
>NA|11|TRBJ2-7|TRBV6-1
ASSSTGVGEQY
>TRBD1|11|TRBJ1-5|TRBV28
ASTDRVNQPQH
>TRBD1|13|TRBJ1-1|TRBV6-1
ASNNPGQGDTEAF
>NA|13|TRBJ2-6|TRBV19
ASSIWEAGANVLT
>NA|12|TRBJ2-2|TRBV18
ASSPFRETGELF
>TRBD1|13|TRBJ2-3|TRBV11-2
ASRGQGGFLYTQY
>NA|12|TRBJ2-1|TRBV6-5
ASNWRGRFNEQF
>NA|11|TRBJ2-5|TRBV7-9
ASSPEVGETQY
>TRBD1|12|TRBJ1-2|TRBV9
ASSVIGTGIRYT
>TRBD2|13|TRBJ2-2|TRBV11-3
ASSRLAGEAGELF
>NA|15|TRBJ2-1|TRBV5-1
ASSLSSRVRGANEQF
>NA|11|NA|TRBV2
ATRGGLSYEQY
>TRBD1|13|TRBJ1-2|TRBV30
AWITGTGGNYGYT
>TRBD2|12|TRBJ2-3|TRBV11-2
ASSLGGGKDTQY
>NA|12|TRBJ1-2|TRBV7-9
ASSPSGQIMGYT